This T cell receptor (beta chain) was sequenced for a study of patients and donors after allogeneic stem cell transplantation. A single record per CDR3 protein comes from TCRdb applying MiXCR to the RT-PCR reads. The sample has about a million distinct CDR3 sequences; roughly 18% are singletons. The sequence was obtained from a human donor who was either an allogeneic HSCT recipient or a stem cell or donor lymphocyte infusion donor (not recorded which). It is not recorded whose cells these are; they may come from a transplant donor. The sequenced sample was blood, either unsorted or a sorted T cell fraction (not recorded which).

The CDR3 nucleotides are TGTGCCACCAGTGATCCCACCGGGGAGCTGTTTTTT. As protein: CATSDPTGELFF. The chain carries TRBV24-1 and TRBJ2-2, with unresolved D. Germline values: CDR1 KGHDR, CDR2 SFDVKD. This CDR3 comprises 12 residues. V shed 3 bases and J shed 4 bases, with 2 bases lying between them.